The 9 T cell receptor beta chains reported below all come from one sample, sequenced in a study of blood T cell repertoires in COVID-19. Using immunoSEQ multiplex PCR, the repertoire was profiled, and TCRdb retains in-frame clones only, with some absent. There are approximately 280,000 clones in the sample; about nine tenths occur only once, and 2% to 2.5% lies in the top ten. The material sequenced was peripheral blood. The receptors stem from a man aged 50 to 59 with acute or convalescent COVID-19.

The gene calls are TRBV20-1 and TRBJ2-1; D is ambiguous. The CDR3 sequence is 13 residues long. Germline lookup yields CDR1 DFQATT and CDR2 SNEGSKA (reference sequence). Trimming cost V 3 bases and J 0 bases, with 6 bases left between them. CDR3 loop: CSASAYSYNEQFF. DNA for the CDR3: TGCAGTGCTAGTGCGTACTCCTACAATGAGCAGTTCTTC.

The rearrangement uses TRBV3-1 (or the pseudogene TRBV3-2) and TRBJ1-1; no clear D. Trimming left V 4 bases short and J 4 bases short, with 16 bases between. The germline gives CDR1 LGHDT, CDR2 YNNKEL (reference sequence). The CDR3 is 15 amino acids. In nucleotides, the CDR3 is TGTGCCAGCAGCCCCCCCTGGGGAGGGAGCACTGAAGCTTTCTTT. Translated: CASSPPWGGSTEAFF.

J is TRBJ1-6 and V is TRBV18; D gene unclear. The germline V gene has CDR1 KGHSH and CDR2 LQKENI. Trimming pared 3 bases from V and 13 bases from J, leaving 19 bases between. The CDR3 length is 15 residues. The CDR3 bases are TGTGCCAGCTCACCCCGGGAAGGCCCTAGAAGGCCCCTCCACTTT. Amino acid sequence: CASSPREGPRRPLHF.

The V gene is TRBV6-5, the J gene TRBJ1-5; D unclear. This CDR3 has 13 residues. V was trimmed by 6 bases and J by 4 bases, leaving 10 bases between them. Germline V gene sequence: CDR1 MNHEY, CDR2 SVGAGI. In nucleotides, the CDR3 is TGTGCCAGCAGCCGTACAGTAAATCAGCCCCAGCATTTT. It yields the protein CASSRTVNQPQHF.

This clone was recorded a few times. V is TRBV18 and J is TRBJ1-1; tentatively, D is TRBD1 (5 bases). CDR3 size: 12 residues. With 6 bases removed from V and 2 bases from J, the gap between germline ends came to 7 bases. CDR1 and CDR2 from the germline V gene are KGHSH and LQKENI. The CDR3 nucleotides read TGTGCCAGCTCCGGGGGAAACACTGAAGCTTTCTTT. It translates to CASSGGNTEAFF. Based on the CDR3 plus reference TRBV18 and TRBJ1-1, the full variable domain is NAGVMQNPRHLVRRRGQEARLRCSPMKGHSHVYWYRQLPEEGLKFMVYLQKENIIDESGMPKERFSAEFPKEGPSILRIQQVVRGDSAAYFCASSGGNTEAFFGQGTRLTVV.

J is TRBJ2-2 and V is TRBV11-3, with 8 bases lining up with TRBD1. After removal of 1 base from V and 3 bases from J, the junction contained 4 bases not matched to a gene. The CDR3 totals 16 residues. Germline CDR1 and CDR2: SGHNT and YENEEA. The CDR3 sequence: CASSLGRGPYTGELFF. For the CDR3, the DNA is TGTGCCAGCAGCTTAGGCAGGGGGCCGTACACCGGGGAGCTGTTTTTT.

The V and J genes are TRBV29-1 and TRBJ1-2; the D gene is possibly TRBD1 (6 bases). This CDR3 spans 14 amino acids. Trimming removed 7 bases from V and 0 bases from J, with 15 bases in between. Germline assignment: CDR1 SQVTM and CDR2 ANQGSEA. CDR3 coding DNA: TGCAGCGCGTCCCGGGACACGTCTAACTATGGCTACACCTTC. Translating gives CSASRDTSNYGYTF.

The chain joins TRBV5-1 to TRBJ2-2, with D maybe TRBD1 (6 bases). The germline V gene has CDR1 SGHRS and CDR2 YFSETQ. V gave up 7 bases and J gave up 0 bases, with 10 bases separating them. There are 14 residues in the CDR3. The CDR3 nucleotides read TGCGCCAGCGCAGGGGAAGCGAACACCGGGGAGCTGTTTTTT. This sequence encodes CASAGEANTGELFF.

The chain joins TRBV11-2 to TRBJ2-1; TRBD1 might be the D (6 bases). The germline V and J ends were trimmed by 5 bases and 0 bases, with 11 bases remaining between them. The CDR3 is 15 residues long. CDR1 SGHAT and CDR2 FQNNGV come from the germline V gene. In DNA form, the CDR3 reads TGTGCCAGCAGCCTGGACAGCAGCTCCTACAATGAGCAGTTCTTC. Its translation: CASSLDSSSYNEQFF.